The 18 T cell receptor beta chains below come from one sample, sequenced in a study of technical replicates of blood from a few donors. Produced via immunoSEQ multiplex PCR; TCRdb's table is partial and in-frame only. The sample has approximately 97,000 clones, 90% to 95% seen once. Sequencing was performed on T cells isolated from PBMCs. All receptors derive from a human donor in good health.

The rearrangement uses TRBV4-3 and TRBJ1-2; weak D call: TRBD1 (6 bases). Trimming took off 0 bases at V and 3 bases at J, with 11 bases between the two ends. Germline V CDR1 and CDR2: LGHNA, YSLEER. The CDR3 totals 15 residues. In DNA form, the CDR3 reads TGCGCCAGCAGCCAAGATACAGGGAGTTACTATGGCTACACCTTC. This codes for CASSQDTGSYYGYTF.

This clone was found once. The chain carries TRBV7-2 and TRBJ2-7, with D perhaps TRBD1 (5 bases). Trimming removed 3 bases from V and 2 bases from J, with 8 bases in between. CDR3 size: 13 residues. CDR1 and CDR2 (germline): SGHTA, FQGNSA. Written as DNA, the CDR3 is TGTGCCAGCAGCTTGACAGCCGCCTACGAGCAGTACTTC. The encoded protein is CASSLTAAYEQYF.

The chain joins TRBV28 to TRBJ1-5, with D tentatively TRBD1 (6 bases). Germline assignment: CDR1 MDHEN and CDR2 SYDVKM. Trimming took 8 bases from V and 3 from J, leaving 23 bases between them. CDR3 length equals 17 residues. CDR3 DNA: TGTGCCAGCTCCCCGAGGGAGTTCAGGGGATTCAATCAGCCCCAGCATTTT. Protein sequence: CASSPREFRGFNQPQHF.

The J gene is TRBJ1-5, the V gene TRBV7-9; D call uncertain. The germline gives CDR1 SEHNR, CDR2 FQNEAQ (reference sequence). The CDR3 consists of 17 residues. V shed 0 bases and J shed 0 bases, with 12 bases lying between them. CDR3 loop: CASSLAVEKNSNQPQHF. DNA for the CDR3: TGTGCCAGCAGCTTAGCGGTGGAGAAGAATAGCAATCAGCCCCAGCATTTT.

The V call is TRBV6-1, the J call TRBJ2-6, with D possibly matching TRBD1 (5 bases). Trimming took off 4 bases at V and 0 bases at J, with 10 bases between the two ends. The germline CDR1 and CDR2 sequences are MNHNS and SASEGT. This CDR3 spans 16 amino acids. CDR3 protein: CASSALQGSGANVLTF. The DNA of the CDR3 is TGTGCCAGCAGTGCACTCCAGGGCTCTGGGGCCAACGTCCTGACTTTC.

The J gene is TRBJ2-7, the V gene TRBV29-1, with 8 bases identical to TRBD1. The length of the CDR3 is 13 residues. Germline CDR1 reads SQVTM; CDR2 reads ANQGSEA. With 3 bases clipped from V and 2 bases from J, the junction kept 3 bases outside the gene matches. CDR3 nucleotides: TGCAGCGTTGACTGGGGACAGGCCTACGAGCAGTACTTC. Protein: CSVDWGQAYEQYF.

The V and J genes are TRBV29-1 and TRBJ2-7; TRBD1 is a possible D gene (5 bases). Germline V gives CDR1 SQVTM, CDR2 ANQGSEA. Between the trimmed V and J ends, which lost 1 base and 6 bases, there was a span of 13 bases. The CDR3 contains 13 residues. The CDR3 DNA is TGCAGCGTTGAAGGCAGGGTAAAAGGCGAGCAGTACTTC. Translated: CSVEGRVKGEQYF.

This clone was seen only once. The chain links TRBV7-9 to TRBJ1-4; D may be TRBD1 (6 bases). Germline lookup yields CDR1 SEHNR and CDR2 FQNEAQ (reference sequence). The CDR3 extends over 15 amino acids. V was cut by 7 bases and J by 8 bases, with 20 bases left in between. In nucleotides, the CDR3 is TGTGCCAGCAACGATGACAAGGGGGTGCGGGAAAAACTGTTTTTT. Translated: CASNDDKGVREKLFF.

The gene calls are TRBV14 and TRBJ2-5; D not certain. The assigned J gene may be wrong: the sequence end matches TRBJ2-7 better. This CDR3 is built from 12 residues. Germline CDR1 is SGHDN and CDR2 is FVKESK. CDR3 region: CASSQGAHEQYF. The CDR3 DNA follows: TGTGCCAGCAGCCAAGGCGCCCACGAGCAGTACTTC.

The rearrangement links TRBV28 to TRBJ1-4, with 9 bases fitting TRBD1. The CDR3 covers 13 residues. Germline V gene data show CDR1 as MDHEN and CDR2 as SYDVKM. With V trimmed by 6 bases and J by 10 bases, 6 bases remained unmatched. DNA for the CDR3: TGTGCCAGCAGGGAGACGGGACAGGGAAAACTGTTTTTT. Its protein is CASRETGQGKLFF.

This clone has just one count. V is TRBV9 and J is TRBJ2-1; 9 bases are shared with TRBD2. Germline V gene lookup returns CDR1 SGDLS and CDR2 YYNGEE. With V trimmed by 0 bases and J by 5 bases, 6 bases remained unmatched. This CDR3 is built from 16 residues. The CDR3, as DNA: TGTGCCAGCAGCGTAGCTACGGCTAGCGGGAACAATGAGCAGTTCTTC. It encodes CASSVATASGNNEQFF.

The CDR3 DNA follows: TGTGCCAGCAGCGTAGTAAAACAGGGGCTGCACCAGCCCCAGCATTTT. It codes for CASSVVKQGLHQPQHF. The rearrangement uses TRBV9 and TRBJ1-5; 7 bases map to TRBD1. V lost 0 bases to trimming and J lost 7 bases; unmatched junction nucleotides: 10. Per the germline V gene, CDR1 is SGDLS and CDR2 is YYNGEE. The CDR3 loop spans 16 amino acids.

The chain joins TRBV27 to TRBJ2-7; D possibly corresponds to TRBD2 (6 bases). The V gene lost 5 bases and the J gene lost 0 bases, with 14 bases spanning the gap. Germline V gene data show CDR1 as MNHEY and CDR2 as SMNVEV (reference sequence). The CDR3 length is 15 residues. CDR3 coding DNA: TGTGCCAGCAGTCTCTATCCGGGACTCTCCTACGAGCAGTACTTC. This sequence encodes CASSLYPGLSYEQYF.

J is TRBJ2-7 and V is TRBV27, with no clear D. Trimming took off 4 bases at V and 3 bases at J, with 4 bases between the two ends. Germline V gene lookup returns CDR1 MNHEY and CDR2 SMNVEV (reference sequence). This CDR3 region has 11 residues. CDR3 residues: CASSSYYEQYF. CDR3 bases: TGTGCCAGCAGTTCCTACTACGAGCAGTACTTC.

Here the CDR3 reads CASARGSGSSYEQYF. The DNA for the CDR3 is TGTGCCAGCGCCCGGGGTAGCGGGAGTTCCTACGAGCAGTACTTC. This chain uses TRBV6-5 with TRBJ2-7; 9 bases line up with TRBD2. The trim removed 8 bases at V and 1 base at J, leaving 9 bases unmatched. Looked up from germline, CDR1 is MNHEY and CDR2 is SVGAGI. CDR3 length equals 15 residues.

V is TRBV5-1 and J is TRBJ1-3; D might be TRBD1 (6 bases). Germline V gene lookup returns CDR1 SGHRS and CDR2 YFSETQ. This CDR3 comprises 15 residues. V shed 2 bases and J shed 4 bases, with 13 bases lying between them. CDR3 DNA: TGCGCCAGCAGCTTCAGGGCAGGGGAAGGAAACACCATATATTTT. Translating it yields CASSFRAGEGNTIYF.

CDR3 in amino acids: CASSFYNEQFF. The CDR3 bases are TGTGCCAGCAGCTTCTACAATGAGCAGTTCTTC. The chain is built from TRBV6-6 and TRBJ2-1; no reliable D call. Trimming pared 6 bases from V and 3 bases from J, leaving 3 bases between. Germline CDR1 and CDR2: MNHNY and SVGAGI (reference sequence). This CDR3 contains 11 residues.

The chain joins TRBV27 to TRBJ2-1, with TRBD2 matching 13 bases. Germline V gene lookup returns CDR1 MNHEY and CDR2 SMNVEV (reference sequence). V trimming: 6 bases; J trimming: 7 bases; junction bases outside the gene matches: 3. The CDR3 sequence is 14 residues long. Here the CDR3 reads CASRRTSGGNEQFF. The CDR3 nucleotides read TGTGCCAGCAGGCGGACTAGCGGGGGAAATGAGCAGTTCTTC.